The sequence of this T cell receptor (beta chain) was determined in a study of cytomegalovirus exposure and HLA in healthy donors (dated by TCRdb to about 2017). In the study overall: According to an earlier analysis of 450 to 650 of the donors, about 190 million T cells yielded 117 million unique TCR beta sequences and more than 250 Gb of sequence data. Approximately 300 gigabases of sequencing data and tens of millions of unique TCR sequences were included in an early release covering several hundred HLA-typed donors. Among the 398 genotyped donors, about 83% belonged to the genetic ancestry cluster associated with self-reported Caucasian donors. The study aimed to test whether cataloging public T cell receptors could reveal signatures of past pathogen exposure. Using immunosequencing, the study profiled T cell repertoires from around 670 subjects and related those repertoires to cytomegalovirus serostatus. A separate validation cohort of 100 to 150 different subjects was used in addition to the approximately 700-subject first cohort. The study combined high-throughput TCR immunosequencing, statistical association of individual TCRs with disease status, and machine learning to predict cytomegalovirus infection status. A later analysis re-examined previously published TCR beta repertoires from just over 650 donors and added high-resolution HLA genotyping to investigate patterns of TCR occurrence. Rather than using new phenotypic data, the later analysis identified candidate immune exposures from TCR beta sequences and from how often those sequences occurred across donors. To decide whether each TCR beta V gene segment behaved as functional or pseudogenic, an earlier analysis of over 500 of the donors relied on high-throughput TCR beta sequencing. Donor age, sex, ethnicity and CMV serostatus were compiled together with the repertoire data. A later genetic analysis took genome-wide SNP genotypes for about 60% of the roughly 670 donors and used that subset as a discovery cohort. All discovery cohort repertoires had been generated on a single sequencing platform. Both class I and class II loci were covered by HLA typing, at four-digit resolution. The number of typed donors differed by locus: about 629-640 for A, B, C, DRB1 and DQB1; some 540 for DQA1; around 580 for DPA1; and 400 to 480 for DPB1. Because of strong linkage in the cohort, five DR-DQ haplotypes were treated as single units for association and clustering. Across around 400 genotyped donors of the cohort, an average of 235,054 unique TCR beta nucleotide sequences per donor were sequenced, and roughly 20% of those sequences were non-productive.

Broader findings and caveats from the paper: Because some donors lacked HLA typing at each locus, the association tests relied only on the typed subset. The study listed 150 to 200 TCR beta chains as associated with cytomegalovirus. According to the authors, the approach could potentially be generalized to other disease states and immunological phenotypes. A later analysis found that TCR association rates varied across HLA loci, with DRB1 alleles showing the most associated TCRs and HLA-C alleles the fewest. According to a later analysis, parvovirus B19, influenza, CMV and Epstein-Barr virus appeared linked to several top co-occurrence clusters. Immune exposure information for the cohort was limited to CMV serostatus. An earlier analysis of approximately 570 of the donors showed that most TCR beta V segments appeared in productive rearrangements either about 87% or about 30% of the time, which broadly matched IMGT annotations. Sequencing depth was assumed to be roughly uniform across donors in the presence/absence analyses, though that assumption may not hold. The 87-base-pair reads could not distinguish some IMGT-functional V segments, including TRBV6-2 and TRBV6-3, so those segments were excluded. At a false discovery rate of 0.05, a later analysis linked fewer than 20,000 TCR beta sequences to specific HLA alleles. In a later analysis, HLA-associated TCR beta chains were found to be more clonally expanded and to have lower generation probabilities than equally common non-associated chains. Strong co-occurrence of HLA alleles, especially DR and DQ, made assigning TCR associations to individual alleles difficult. A later analysis found that most CMV-associated TCR beta chains appeared HLA-restricted, with HLA associations seemingly driven largely by CMV exposure. In vitro tests confirmed that a few of the cytomegalovirus-associated TCR beta chains recognize cytomegalovirus antigens. The sequencing pipeline was judged likely to have produced a cluster of highly shared sequence variants as a technical artifact. Compared with the approximately 670-donor mean, donors in an Asian-associated ancestry cluster had fewer N-insertions in productive TCRs, according to a later genetic analysis. The classifier was reported to diagnose cytomegalovirus status with high specificity and sensitivity in both the original and validation cohorts. Only TCR beta chains were sequenced in this cohort, and the absence of alpha or paired-chain data limited detectable features. Correlated functional status among segregating V segments might be attributable to linkage disequilibrium, but an unknown experimental factor could not be ruled out. A further reported finding was that TCR beta sequences accurately predicted the HLA-A and HLA-B alleles for most subjects in the first cohort. While some public TCRs were present in many individuals, most TCR sequences turned up only very rarely across donors. In a later genetic analysis, a missense DCLRE1C variant was associated with V-gene and J-gene trimming of TCR beta chains, and the association was replicated in an independent cohort. Over 15 rarely observed V segments, including chromosome 9 orphons, were excluded from the earlier analysis of several hundred of the donors because counts were too low.

Details on this clone: No antigen is known for it. Within one base of it there is no much larger clone, and no base qualities were kept.

Receptor libraries were prepared by the immunoSEQ multiplex PCR assay. A mixture of 60 forward primers for TCR Vbeta segments and 13 reverse primers for TCR Jbeta segments was used in the multiplex PCR. A multiplex PCR assay on genomic DNA amplified the CDR3 region of rearranged TCR beta genes. On the Illumina HiSeq System, the amplified TCR beta libraries were sequenced as 87-base-pair reads. In the source study's methods: In a later analysis, roughly 80 million unique TCR beta chains were counted across the approximately 640 repertoires, and roughly 11 million of these chains were shared by at least two donors. A nearest-neighbor algorithm error-corrected the raw reads and collapsed the reads into unique sequences, merging closely related sequences to remove PCR and sequencing errors. Alignment of CDR3 sequences to IMGT reference sequences was used to assign V, D and J gene segments. For a sequence to be retained, a match of at least six nucleotides was required to both a V gene segment and a J gene segment. Rearrangements were classified as productive when the CDR3 lacked stop codons and remained in frame with V and J, and all other rearrangements were classified as non-productive. CDR3 was defined by IMGT convention, running from the second conserved V-encoded cysteine to the conserved J-encoded phenylalanine. The earlier analysis of roughly 590 of the donors excluded any sequence lacking an unambiguous match to a single V gene segment. An earlier analysis of almost 600 of the donors classified V segments as functional when productive rearrangements were above 56.7% and as segregating when the standard deviation between donors was above 5%. A statistical classification framework was developed to diagnose cytomegalovirus status using the catalog of TCR beta chain sequences. A later analysis assigned V and J genes by comparing TCR nucleotide sequences with IMGT/GENE-DB human TR gene sequences. A later analysis assigned CDR3 sequences and most-parsimonious VDJ recombination scenarios with the TCRdist pipeline. A later analysis defined each TCR beta chain by its CDR3 amino acid sequence plus V-gene family, and excluded reads lacking a unique V-gene family. A later analysis removed nearly 600 highly shared, low-generation-probability nucleotide sequences to deal with suspected cross-contamination and a sequencing artifact. A later analysis calculated a clonal expansion index for each public chain from normalized within-repertoire ranks of inferred template counts. In a later analysis, generation probabilities were computed using a VDJ recombination model fitted to out-of-frame rearrangements, and the results were checked against IGoR. In a later analysis, TCR-TCR, TCR-HLA and TCR-CMV co-occurrence was scored with hypergeometric tests, and a repertoire-size bias correction was applied to TCR pairs. A later analysis estimated false discovery rates by permuting HLA or CMV assignments 20 times. A later analysis grouped co-occurring TCRs with DBSCAN, adding TCRdist sequence similarity when clustering within HLA-allele-positive subsets. For co-occurrence clustering, repertoires with fewer than 30,000 or more than 120,000 public chains were excluded, along with roughly 5 repertoires with anomalous nucleotide sharing. This immuneACCESS table, as held by TCRdb, lists in-frame sequences with V and J called but not all clones. Of the missing ones, under half trace to an unresolved V gene in checked studies; the others have no known cause. D and trimming were read from the DNA, whereas the V and J calls and clone size are those reported in that table. The sample contains under 150,000 clones, around 77% of them found a single time. The ten top clones hold about 1% of the sample.

The cohort comprised some 700 healthy bone marrow donors. At the time of sampling, all cohort members were nominally healthy, though unrecorded immune exposures were likely present. The donor tested CMV seronegative, placing the donor among the 350 to 400 seronegative members of the cohort. A peripheral blood sample was provided by each donor, and peripheral blood mononuclear cells were used for TCR beta sequencing. Genomic DNA was extracted from the blood cell samples with the Qiagen DNeasy Blood Extraction Kit. The CDR3 measures 14 amino acids from cysteine to phenylalanine. The read is trimmed to its CDR3 DNA, 42 bases read in frame from base 1. The germline ends are 10 bases apart after V is trimmed by 0 bases and J by 5 bases. CDR1 and CDR2, looked up from the germline V gene (reference sequence), are WNHNN and SYGVQD.

The rearrangement joined TRBV10-1 to TRBJ1-1, with the D gene uncertain. What was sequenced was PBMCs. The receptor comes from a woman in her sixties or seventies in good health and CMV-seronegative. The sequence in DNA is TGCGCCAGCAGTGAGTCGTCGGCCGGGACTGAAGCTTTCTTT. It specifies CASSESSAGTEAFF.